The 10 T cell receptor beta chains given below trace back to one sample, sequenced in a study of T-cell memory formation after mild COVID-19. TCRdb analysed the 5' RACE reads with MiXCR anew, one entry per CDR3 protein. The sample lists about 270,000 distinct CDR3 sequences, roughly 18% seen once, with about 21% in the top ten. Sequencing input: PBMCs or a T cell subset sorted from them (not recorded which). The receptors stem from a man younger than 35 who had mild COVID-19 (a few samples of this study predate the infection). Cell type and time point are not known.

This chain uses TRBV6-5 with TRBJ2-2; 9 nucleotides align to TRBD1. CDR1 MNHEY and CDR2 SVGAGI come from the germline V gene. There are 16 residues in the CDR3. Unmatched junction bases numbered 11, after V lost 5 bases and J lost 7 bases. Here the CDR3 DNA reads TGTGCCAGCAGTGCACGGGACAGGGTGGTTATCGGGGAGCTGTTTTTT. Translating gives CASSARDRVVIGELFF.

In its sample, this clonotype was seen a few times. V and J are TRBV6-2 or TRBV6-3 and TRBJ2-1; TRBD2 might be the D (7 bases). Germline lookup yields CDR1 MNHEY and CDR2 SVGEGT. The CDR3 sequence is 12 residues long. V lost 3 bases, J lost 11 bases, and 11 bases lay in between. CDR3 nucleotide sequence: TGTGCCAGCAGTTATTACGGGGGGCAGCAGTTCTTC. This translates into CASSYYGGQQFF.

At least ten counts were recorded for this clonotype. J is TRBJ1-1 and V is TRBV18; D is undetermined. Trimming shortened V by 4 bases and J by 3 bases, and 9 bases separated the two germline ends. Per the germline V gene, CDR1 is KGHSH and CDR2 is LQKENI. The CDR3 length is 13 residues. Here the CDR3 DNA reads TGTGCCAGCTCACAGGGTCGGGACACTGAAGCTTTCTTT. Its protein is CASSQGRDTEAFF.

V is TRBV7-9 and J is TRBJ2-5, with a possible D match to TRBD2 (6 bases). CDR3 length equals 16 residues. Germline CDR1 and CDR2: SEHNR and FQNEAQ (reference sequence). Trimming shortened V by 3 bases and J by 4 bases, and 18 bases separated the two germline ends. The DNA of the CDR3 is TGTGCCAGCAGCTTCGATGTTCGGGGGAAGGGAGAGACCCAGTACTTC. It codes for CASSFDVRGKGETQYF.

This clonotype has a count of ten or more. V and J are TRBV11-2 and TRBJ2-5, with a weak D call TRBD2 (5 bases). This CDR3 spans 14 amino acids. Trimming pared 5 bases from V and 4 bases from J, leaving 14 bases between. CDR1 is SGHAT, CDR2 FQNNGV, per germline. CDR3: CASSTPRVSETQYF. The CDR3 nucleotides are TGTGCCAGCAGCACTCCGCGGGTTTCAGAGACCCAGTACTTC.

The chain combines TRBV4-3 with TRBJ2-3; 7 bases are shared with TRBD1. With V trimmed by 4 bases and J by 2 bases, 9 bases remained unmatched. The CDR3 has 16 amino acids. CDR1 and CDR2 (germline): LGHNA, YSLEER. Written as DNA, the CDR3 is TGCGCCAGCAGCCGAACAGGGGAACTCTTCACAGATACGCAGTATTTT. Translated: CASSRTGELFTDTQYF.

The chain is built from TRBV20-1 and TRBJ2-2; TRBD1 might be the D (6 bases). The CDR3 is 14 amino acids. Germline V CDR1 and CDR2: DFQATT, SNEGSKA (reference sequence). The CDR3 reads CSTLGTRNTGELFF. Written as DNA, the CDR3 is TGCAGCACGCTCGGGACAAGGAACACCGGGGAGCTGTTTTTT.

This chain links TRBV7-2 with TRBJ1-1; perhaps TRBD1 as D (5 bases). CDR1 is SGHTA and CDR2 is FQGNSA in the germline V gene. The ends were cut back, 1 base at V and 4 bases at J, with 10 bases in the middle. This CDR3 contains 14 residues. The CDR3 DNA is TGTGCCAGCAGCTTAGGCAGGGTGGGCACTGAAGCTTTCTTT. Its protein is CASSLGRVGTEAFF.

This clonotype occurred many times. The gene calls are TRBV28 and TRBJ1-5; D is unresolved. Germline V gene lookup returns CDR1 MDHEN and CDR2 SYDVKM. V lost 3 bases, J lost 5 bases, and 5 bases lay in between. This CDR3 comprises 12 residues. CDR3 in amino acids: CASSFLDQPQHF. Written as DNA, the CDR3 is TGTGCCAGCAGTTTTTTGGATCAGCCCCAGCATTTT.

The rearrangement uses TRBV5-1 and TRBJ2-3; D possibly uses TRBD1 or TRBD2 (5 bases each). The CDR3 runs to 15 residues. Per germline, CDR1 SGHRS and CDR2 YFSETQ. V was pared by 4 bases and J by 4 bases, with 16 bases between. In nucleotides, the CDR3 is TGCGCCAGCAGCGTCCTAGGGGTGGAGGCAGATACGCAGTATTTT. Amino acid sequence: CASSVLGVEADTQYF.